These 21 T cell receptor beta chains originate from one sample sequenced in a study of blood T cells in healthy people across ages. Through a sample-barcoded 5' primer and a J-beta primer mix, a second PCR was run for about 6 to 11 cycles. In TCRdb, the 5' RACE reads were re-called with MiXCR into one record per CDR3 protein. The sample yields around 2 million distinct CDR3 sequences, 30% to 40% seen once. Material: blood. These receptors came from a human donor in good health.

The chain employs TRBV9 and TRBJ1-2; D call uncertain. Trimming took off 2 bases at V and 8 bases at J, with 13 bases between the two ends. This CDR3 contains 13 residues. In germline, CDR1 is SGDLS, CDR2 YYNGEE. As DNA, the CDR3 is TGTGCCAGCAGCGTCTCCCGGGAGGGCGGCTACACCTTC. It translates to CASSVSREGGYTF.

This chain connects TRBV21-1 to TRBJ2-4; the table's D call TRBD2 went unverified against the DNA. The J call may be mistaken, given a closer DNA end match to TRBJ2-5. TRBV21-1 is shown as a pseudogene. The CDR3 has 14 residues. This CDR3 reads CASSHTSLQETQYF. The CDR3 DNA follows: TGTGCCAGCAGTCACACTAGCCTCCAAGAGACCCAGTACTTC.

This clonotype occurred a few times. This chain links TRBV6-2 or TRBV6-3 with TRBJ2-1; TRBD1 or TRBD2 may be the D gene (6 bases each). V was trimmed by 5 bases and J by 8 bases, leaving 25 bases between them. The CDR3 length is 17 residues. Per germline, CDR1 MNHEY and CDR2 SVGEGT. CDR3 sequence reads: CASSPRDMTGRRDEQFF. For the CDR3, the DNA is TGTGCCAGCAGTCCCAGGGACATGACGGGCCGGAGGGATGAGCAGTTCTTC.

This clonotype was counted between two and nine times. The rearrangement joins TRBV6-2 or TRBV6-3 to TRBJ1-5; D is undetermined. V was pared by 5 bases and J by 7 bases, with 21 bases between. Germline V gene sequence: CDR1 MNHEY, CDR2 SVGEGT. The CDR3 runs 16 residues. In DNA form, the CDR3 reads TGTGCCAGCAGTACTAGCAAGGGCCCCTCTGGGCAGCCCCAGCATTTT. Amino acid sequence: CASSTSKGPSGQPQHF.

The rearrangement uses TRBV24-1 and TRBJ2-4, with D uncertain. Judging by the DNA end, TRBJ2-5 fits better; the J call may be wrong. The CDR3 is 13 amino acids. CDR1 is KGHDR and CDR2 is SFDVKD in the germline V gene. CDR3 nucleotide sequence: TGTGCCACCAGTGATCCGGGCAGAGAGACCCAGTACTTC. Amino acids: CATSDPGRETQYF.

A few counts support this clonotype. V is TRBV9 and J is TRBJ2-5; 16 bases line up with TRBD2. In germline, CDR1 is SGDLS, CDR2 YYNGEE. Trimming at V came to 3 bases and at J to 5 bases, leaving 7 bases not matched to a gene. The CDR3 consists of 17 residues. The CDR3 protein is CASSDGTSGGAWETQYF. In nucleotides, the CDR3 is TGTGCCAGCAGCGACGGGACTAGCGGGGGGGCCTGGGAGACCCAGTACTTC.

This clonotype turned up a few times. The chain uses TRBV12-3 or TRBV12-4 and TRBJ2-5, with D possibly matching TRBD1 (6 bases). The J call may be incorrect, as the DNA end agrees better with TRBJ2-7. There are 13 residues in the CDR3. CDR3 in DNA: TGTGCCAGCAGTAAAGGGGGTTTAGGCGAGCAGTACTTC. As protein: CASSKGGLGEQYF.

A note on this clonotype: The germline gene is not matched at one end of the junction; a read error may be the cause. This chain joins TRBV4-3 and TRBJ2-7; 7 bases align to TRBD2. The germline CDR1 and CDR2 sequences are LGHNA and YSLEER. This CDR3 comprises 13 residues. DNA for the CDR3: TGCGCCATCAGCCAAGGCCCGGGGGGCGAGCAGTACTTC. It translates to CAISQGPGGEQYF.

The chain couples TRBV20-1 to TRBJ1-1; D unresolved. V shed 6 bases and J shed 3 bases, with 20 bases lying between them. CDR1 and CDR2 from the germline V gene are DFQATT and SNEGSKA (reference sequence). CDR3 size: 15 residues. CDR3 residues: CSAKPPGIRYTEAFF. The CDR3, as DNA: TGCAGTGCCAAGCCGCCCGGGATACGATACACTGAAGCTTTCTTT.

This clonotype was picked up a small number of times. This chain connects TRBV4-1 to TRBJ2-7, with 11 bases aligning to TRBD2. This CDR3 comprises 18 residues. Looked up from germline, CDR1 is MGHRA and CDR2 is YSYEKL. V shed 1 base and J 0 bases; nucleotides not matched to a gene: 8. The CDR3 DNA sequence: TGCGCCAGCAGCCAAGTCGCTAGCGGGGGGTATGACTCCTACGAGCAGTACTTC. This encodes CASSQVASGGYDSYEQYF.

This chain uses TRBV12-3 or TRBV12-4 with TRBJ1-2, with D uncertain. V was trimmed by 7 bases and J by 8 bases, leaving 26 bases between them. This CDR3 has 16 residues. The CDR3 region has the DNA TGTGCCAGCACTCCATCGGGAGGTGGCGGGCTCCTCGGCTACACCTTC. As protein: CASTPSGGGGLLGYTF.

This chain uses TRBV6-1 with TRBJ2-3; D call uncertain. Germline V gene data show CDR1 as MNHNS and CDR2 as SASEGT. The V end lost 3 bases, the J end lost 4 bases, and 5 bases lay between the germline ends. CDR3 length equals 12 residues. The CDR3: CASSDFSDTQYF. The CDR3 coding sequence is TGTGCCAGCAGTGATTTCTCAGATACGCAGTATTTT.

The V gene is TRBV7-9, the J gene TRBJ2-1; tentatively, D is TRBD2 (6 bases). V was shortened by 1 base and J by 7 bases, with 11 bases between the two germline ends. Germline-derived CDR1 and CDR2 are SEHNR and FQNEAQ (reference sequence). The CDR3 runs 14 residues. The CDR3, as DNA: TGTGCCAGCAGCTTAGTTCGGGCGGGAAATGAGCAGTTCTTC. Its protein product is CASSLVRAGNEQFF. Full variable domain (rest looked up from reference TRBV7-9 and TRBJ2-1): DTGVSQNPRHKITKRGQNVTFRCDPISEHNRLYWYRQTLGQGPEFLTYFQNEAQLEKSRLLSDRFSAERPKGSFSTLEIQRTEQGDSAMYLCASSLVRAGNEQFFGPGTRLTVL.

Only a few counts were recorded for this clonotype. The chain links TRBV7-2 to TRBJ2-4; 7 bases are a match to TRBD2. The CDR3 runs to 15 residues. V trimming: 5 bases; J trimming: 6 bases; junction bases outside the gene matches: 10. Germline V gives CDR1 SGHTA, CDR2 FQGNSA. CDR3 nucleotides: TGTGCCAGCAGCCCACACGGGGGGAGAGGAAACATTCAGTACTTC. It yields the protein CASSPHGGRGNIQYF. Filled out from reference TRBV7-2 and TRBJ2-4, the complete variable domain reads GAGVSQSPSNKVTEKGKDVELRCDPISGHTALYWYRQSLGQGLEFLIYFQGNSAPDKSGLPSDRFSAERTGGSVSTLTIQRTQQEDSAVYLCASSPHGGRGNIQYFGAGTRLSVL.

This clonotype came up a few times. The genes are TRBV18 and TRBJ2-5; D gene uncertain. The CDR3 consists of 14 residues. Per germline, CDR1 KGHSH and CDR2 LQKENI. Trimming cost V 6 bases and J 12 bases, with 23 bases left between them. The DNA for the CDR3 is TGTGCCAGCTCGCCGGTCTCCGGCATTTCGCCTAAGTACTTC. Its translation: CASSPVSGISPKYF.

The gene calls are TRBV20-1 and TRBJ2-7; perhaps TRBD1 as D (6 bases). This CDR3 has 14 residues. V was pared by 0 bases and J by 2 bases, with 11 bases between. From germline, CDR1 is DFQATT and CDR2 SNEGSKA (reference sequence). CDR3 region: CSARDQGIAYEQYF. The CDR3 DNA reads as TGCAGTGCTAGAGATCAGGGGATTGCCTACGAGCAGTACTTC.

J is TRBJ1-2 and V is TRBV7-2; 12 bases line up with TRBD1. V lost 7 bases and J lost 7; bases outside the gene matches: 7. The CDR3 contains 14 residues. In germline, CDR1 is SGHTA, CDR2 FQGNSA. CDR3 sequence: CASIPGQGASGYTF. The CDR3 DNA sequence: TGTGCCAGCATACCGGGACAGGGGGCTTCTGGCTACACCTTC.

This clonotype was counted only a few times. The chain links TRBV7-2 to TRBJ2-3; unclear D gene. The ends were cut back, 0 bases at V and 1 base at J, with 8 bases in the middle. This CDR3 is built from 15 residues. The germline gives CDR1 SGHTA, CDR2 FQGNSA. The CDR3 DNA follows: TGTGCCAGCAGCTTAGCATACACCGGCACAGATACGCAGTATTTT. Translation: CASSLAYTGTDTQYF.

This clonotype showed up just a few times. The chain has TRBV29-1 and TRBJ2-1, with D possibly TRBD1 on 5 matching bases. CDR1 is SQVTM and CDR2 is ANQGSEA in the germline V gene. Trimming took 8 bases from V and 5 from J, leaving 19 bases between them. This CDR3 is 14 amino acids long. CDR3 coding DNA: TGCAGCTTTAGAAGGGGCAGGCCGAACAATGAGCAGTTCTTC. Its translation is CSFRRGRPNNEQFF.

The gene calls are TRBV7-2 and TRBJ2-7, with 10 nucleotides matching TRBD1. Germline lookup yields CDR1 SGHTA and CDR2 FQGNSA. The CDR3 has 15 amino acids. The V and J ends lost 5 bases and 5 bases, in that order; junction bases with no gene match: 9. The CDR3 coding sequence is TGTGCCAGCAGCCAGAAGGGACAGGGGTTCCACGAGCAGTACTTC. Protein sequence: CASSQKGQGFHEQYF.

The chain links TRBV15 to TRBJ1-2; D gene unclear. Germline V CDR1 and CDR2: LNHNV, YYDKDF (reference sequence). Trimming removed 3 bases from V and 2 bases from J, with 16 bases in between. This CDR3 region has 16 residues. The CDR3 sequence: CATSRIGSDHNYGYTF. In nucleotides, the CDR3 is TGTGCCACCAGCAGGATCGGGAGCGACCACAACTATGGCTACACCTTC.